A selection of T cell receptor beta chains follows, all from one sample in a study of shared clonotypes between healthy human individuals. Profiled with immunoSEQ multiplex PCR; TCRdb holds only in-frame clones, not every one. Among 550,000 to 850,000 clones, roughly 72% were seen once, and the ten largest hold under 2%. Material: memory CD4+ T cells sorted from blood. Every receptor here comes from a woman aged 30 to 39 in good health. CDR3s include the opening cysteine and the closing phenylalanine or tryptophan. The D gene is left open where the match is weak. The size entry is marked missing in some rows and otherwise reads once, few, many or a size class.

D gene: .; J gene: TRBJ2-2; V gene: TRBV5-1; clone size: .; CDR3 protein: CASSLSTVGTGELFF; CDR3 DNA: TGCGCCAGCAGCTTGTCGACCGTAGGCACCGGGGAGCTGTTTTTT
D gene: .; J gene: TRBJ2-1; V gene: TRBV5-1; clone size: .; CDR3 protein: CASSLFVGASEGQFF; CDR3 DNA: TGCGCCAGCAGCTTGTTTGTGGGAGCTTCCGAGGGGCAGTTCTTC
D gene: TRBD1; J gene: TRBJ1-2; V gene: TRBV6-5; clone size: once; CDR3 protein: CASSRGQAGGYTF; CDR3 DNA: TGTGCCAGCAGCAGAGGACAGGCGGGAGGCTACACCTTC
D gene: TRBD1; J gene: TRBJ2-1; V gene: TRBV11-1; clone size: .; CDR3 protein: CASSSRDRYNEQFF; CDR3 DNA: TGTGCCAGCAGCTCCCGGGACAGGTACAATGAGCAGTTCTTC
D gene: .; J gene: TRBJ1-5; V gene: TRBV6-6; clone size: .; CDR3 protein: CASSSISRSNQPQHF; CDR3 DNA: TGTGCCAGCAGTTCCATTTCCAGAAGCAATCAGCCCCAGCATTTT
D gene: .; J gene: TRBJ1-2; V gene: TRBV5-6; clone size: few; CDR3 protein: CASSLQGPIYGYTF; CDR3 DNA: TGTGCCAGCAGCCTGCAAGGGCCAATCTATGGCTACACCTTC
D gene: .; J gene: TRBJ1-1; V gene: TRBV5-1; clone size: .; CDR3 protein: CASSTPDGGEAFF; CDR3 DNA: TGCGCCAGCAGCACACCAGATGGGGGTGAAGCTTTCTTT
D gene: .; J gene: TRBJ2-3; V gene: TRBV10-3; clone size: .; CDR3 protein: CAISRGELSTDTQYF; CDR3 DNA: TGTGCCATCAGCAGGGGGGAACTTAGCACAGATACGCAGTATTTT
D gene: .; J gene: TRBJ1-5; V gene: TRBV6-5; clone size: .; CDR3 protein: CASSEGWENQPQHF; CDR3 DNA: TGTGCCAGCAGTGAAGGGTGGGAAAATCAGCCCCAGCATTTT
D gene: TRBD1; J gene: TRBJ1-1; V gene: TRBV6-6; clone size: .; CDR3 protein: CASKGARADTEAFF; CDR3 DNA: TGTGCCAGCAAGGGGGCCAGGGCGGACACTGAAGCTTTCTTT
D gene: TRBD2; J gene: TRBJ2-1; V gene: TRBV10-2; clone size: .; CDR3 protein: CAATSEGSYNEQFF; CDR3 DNA: TGCGCCGCGACTAGCGAGGGATCCTACAATGAGCAGTTCTTC
D gene: .; J gene: TRBJ2-5; V gene: TRBV10-3; clone size: .; CDR3 protein: CAISRDGLETQYF; CDR3 DNA: TGTGCCATCAGTAGAGACGGCCTAGAGACCCAGTACTTC
D gene: TRBD2; J gene: TRBJ2-1; V gene: TRBV4-1; clone size: .; CDR3 protein: CASSRTITSGYNEQFF; CDR3 DNA: TGCGCCAGCAGCCGCACGATAACTAGCGGATACAATGAGCAGTTCTTC
D gene: .; J gene: TRBJ2-1; V gene: TRBV18; clone size: .; CDR3 protein: CASSPLESRAYNEQFF; CDR3 DNA: TGTGCCAGCTCACCACTGGAATCGCGGGCCTACAATGAGCAGTTCTTC
D gene: TRBD2; J gene: TRBJ2-3; V gene: TRBV4-1; clone size: few; CDR3 protein: CASSQEISGTTDTQYF; CDR3 DNA: TGCGCCAGCAGCCAAGAAATTAGCGGGACCACAGATACGCAGTATTTT
D gene: .; J gene: TRBJ2-7; V gene: TRBV28; clone size: once; CDR3 protein: CASSEREQYF; CDR3 DNA: TGTGCCAGCAGCGAGAGGGAGCAGTATTTC
D gene: .; J gene: TRBJ2-7; V gene: TRBV7-9; clone size: once; CDR3 protein: CASSLDRNSYEQYF; CDR3 DNA: TGTGCCAGCAGCTTAGACAGGAACTCCTACGAGCAGTACTTC
D gene: .; J gene: TRBJ1-4; V gene: TRBV28; clone size: .; CDR3 protein: CASSPAGDGEKLFF; CDR3 DNA: TGTGCCAGCAGCCCGGCAGGGGATGGTGAAAAACTGTTTTTT
D gene: .; J gene: TRBJ2-7; V gene: TRBV2; clone size: .; CDR3 protein: CASSEVMWNAQYF; CDR3 DNA: TGTGCCAGCAGTGAAGTCATGTGGAACGCGCAGTACTTC
D gene: .; J gene: TRBJ2-3; V gene: TRBV4-1; clone size: .; CDR3 protein: CASSHLTDTQYF; CDR3 DNA: TGCGCCAGCAGCCACCTCACAGATACGCAGTATTTT
D gene: .; J gene: TRBJ2-2; V gene: TRBV9; clone size: few; CDR3 protein: CASSVSGLGELFF; CDR3 DNA: TGTGCCAGCAGCGTGTCAGGGCTCGGGGAGCTGTTTTTT
D gene: .; J gene: TRBJ1-1; V gene: TRBV9; clone size: once; CDR3 protein: CASSVAAVVDTEAFF; CDR3 DNA: TGTGCCAGCAGCGTAGCGGCAGTAGTCGACACTGAAGCTTTCTTT
D gene: .; J gene: TRBJ1-1; V gene: TRBV29-1; clone size: .; CDR3 protein: CSAKRGGTEAFF; CDR3 DNA: TGCAGCGCTAAGAGGGGGGGAACTGAAGCTTTCTTT
D gene: .; J gene: TRBJ1-1; V gene: TRBV6-1; clone size: .; CDR3 protein: CASSEVGGSGTEAFF; CDR3 DNA: TGTGCCAGCAGTGAAGTTGGGGGGTCGGGGACTGAAGCTTTCTTT
D gene: .; J gene: TRBJ2-3; V gene: TRBV7-9; clone size: many; CDR3 protein: CASSSGQSTDTQYF; CDR3 DNA: TGTGCCAGCAGCTCCGGACAGAGCACAGATACGCAGTATTTT
D gene: TRBD1; J gene: TRBJ2-1; V gene: TRBV6-4; clone size: .; CDR3 protein: CASSTGQGAINEQFF; CDR3 DNA: TGTGCCAGCAGTACCGGACAGGGGGCTATCAATGAGCAGTTCTTC
D gene: TRBD1; J gene: TRBJ1-5; V gene: TRBV11-1; clone size: .; CDR3 protein: CASSRDRDSNQPQHF; CDR3 DNA: TGTGCCAGCAGCCGGGACAGAGATAGCAATCAGCCCCAGCATTTT